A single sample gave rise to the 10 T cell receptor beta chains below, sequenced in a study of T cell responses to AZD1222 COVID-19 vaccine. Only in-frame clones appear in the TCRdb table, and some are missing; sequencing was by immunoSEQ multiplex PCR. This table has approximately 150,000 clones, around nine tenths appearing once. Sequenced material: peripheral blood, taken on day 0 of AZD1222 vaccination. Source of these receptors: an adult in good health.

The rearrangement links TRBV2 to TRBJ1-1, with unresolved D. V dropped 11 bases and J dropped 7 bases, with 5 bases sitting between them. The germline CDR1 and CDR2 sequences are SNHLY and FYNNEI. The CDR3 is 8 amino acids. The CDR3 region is CAGVEAFF. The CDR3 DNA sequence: TGTGCCGGCGTTGAAGCTTTCTTT. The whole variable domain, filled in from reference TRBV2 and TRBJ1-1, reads EPEVTQTPSHQVTQMGQEVILRCVPISNHLYFYWYRQILGQKVEFLVSFYNNEISEKSEIFDDQFSVERPDGSNFTLKIRSTKLEDSAMYFCAGVEAFFGQGTRLTVV.

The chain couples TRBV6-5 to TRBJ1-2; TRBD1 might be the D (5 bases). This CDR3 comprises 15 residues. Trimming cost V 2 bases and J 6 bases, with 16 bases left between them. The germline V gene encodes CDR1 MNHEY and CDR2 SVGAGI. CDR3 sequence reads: CASSYGKNRIHGYTF. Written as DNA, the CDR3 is TGTGCCAGCAGTTACGGTAAAAACAGGATCCATGGCTACACCTTC.

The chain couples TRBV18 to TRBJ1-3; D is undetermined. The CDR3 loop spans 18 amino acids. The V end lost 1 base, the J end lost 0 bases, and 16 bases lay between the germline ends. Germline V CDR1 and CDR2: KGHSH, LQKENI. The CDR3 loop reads CASSPQMASLSSGNTIYF. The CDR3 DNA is TGTGCCAGCTCACCACAGATGGCCAGTCTGAGCTCTGGAAACACCATATATTTT.

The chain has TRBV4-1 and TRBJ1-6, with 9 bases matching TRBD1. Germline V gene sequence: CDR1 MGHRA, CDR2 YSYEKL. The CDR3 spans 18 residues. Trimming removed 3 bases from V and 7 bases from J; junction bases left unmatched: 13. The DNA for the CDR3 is TGCGCCAGCAGCCATTCTAGTCCGGGGGGACAGGGAAATTCACCCCTCCACTTT. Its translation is CASSHSSPGGQGNSPLHF.

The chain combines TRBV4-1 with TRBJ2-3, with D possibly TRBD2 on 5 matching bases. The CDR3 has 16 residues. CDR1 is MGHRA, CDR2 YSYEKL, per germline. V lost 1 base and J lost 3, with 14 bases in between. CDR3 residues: CASSQVGGYRTDTQYF. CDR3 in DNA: TGCGCCAGCAGCCAAGTTGGAGGTTATCGAACAGATACGCAGTATTTT.

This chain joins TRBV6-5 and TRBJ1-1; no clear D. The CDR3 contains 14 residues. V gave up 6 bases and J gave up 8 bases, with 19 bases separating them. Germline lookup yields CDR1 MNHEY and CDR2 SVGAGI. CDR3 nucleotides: TGTGCCAGCAGGCCAAATCTCCTTAATTCCGAAGCTTTCTTT. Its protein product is CASRPNLLNSEAFF.

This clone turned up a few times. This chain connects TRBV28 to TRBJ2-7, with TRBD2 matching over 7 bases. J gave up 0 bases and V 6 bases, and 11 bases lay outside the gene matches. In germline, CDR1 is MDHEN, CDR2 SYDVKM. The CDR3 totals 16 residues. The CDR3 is CASSLDRTRSSYEQYF. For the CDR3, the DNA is TGTGCCAGCAGCCTCGACCGGACTAGGAGCTCCTACGAGCAGTACTTC.

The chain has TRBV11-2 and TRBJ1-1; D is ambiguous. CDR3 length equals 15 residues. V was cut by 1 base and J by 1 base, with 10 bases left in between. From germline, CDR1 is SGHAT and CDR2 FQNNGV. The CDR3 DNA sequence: TGTGCCAGCAGCTTAGTGTCGGCGGAGAACACTGAAGCTTTCTTT. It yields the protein CASSLVSAENTEAFF. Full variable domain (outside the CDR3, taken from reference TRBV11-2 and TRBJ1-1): EAGVAQSPRYKIIEKRQSVAFWCNPISGHATLYWYQQILGQGPKLLIQFQNNGVVDDSQLPKDRFSAERLKGVDSTLKIQPAKLEDSAVYLCASSLVSAENTEAFFGQGTRLTVV.

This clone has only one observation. CDR3 in amino acids: CASSQATGARWEQYF. The CDR3, as DNA: TGTGCCAGCAGCCAAGCGACAGGAGCGAGGTGGGAGCAGTACTTC. The V gene is TRBV5-4, the J gene TRBJ2-7; D may be TRBD1 (6 bases). In germline, CDR1 is SGHNT, CDR2 YYREEE (reference sequence). Trimming took off 4 bases at V and 7 bases at J, with 21 bases between the two ends. The CDR3 runs 15 residues.

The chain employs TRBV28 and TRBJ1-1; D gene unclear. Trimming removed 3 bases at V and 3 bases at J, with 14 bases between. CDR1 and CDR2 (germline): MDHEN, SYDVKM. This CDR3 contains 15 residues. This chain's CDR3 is CASSFGGPIYTEAFF. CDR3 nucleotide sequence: TGTGCCAGCAGTTTTGGCGGTCCTATCTACACTGAAGCTTTCTTT.